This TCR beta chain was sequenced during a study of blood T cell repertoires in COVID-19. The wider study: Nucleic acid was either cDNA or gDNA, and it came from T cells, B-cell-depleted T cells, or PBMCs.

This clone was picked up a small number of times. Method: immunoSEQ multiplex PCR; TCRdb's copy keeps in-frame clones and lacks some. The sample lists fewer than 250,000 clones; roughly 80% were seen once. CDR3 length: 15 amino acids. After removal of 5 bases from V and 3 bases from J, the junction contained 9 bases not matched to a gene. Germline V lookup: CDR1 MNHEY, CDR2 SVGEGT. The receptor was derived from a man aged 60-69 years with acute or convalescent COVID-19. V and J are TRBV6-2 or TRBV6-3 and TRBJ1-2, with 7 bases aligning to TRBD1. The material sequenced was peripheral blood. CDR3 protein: CASSRADRTYYGYTF. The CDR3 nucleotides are TGTGCCAGCAGTCGGGCGGACAGGACTTACTATGGCTACACCTTC.